This T cell receptor beta chain was sequenced for a study of blood T cells in healthy people across ages. Whole-study results and caveats: From one million sequenced T cells, diversity estimates were lower bounds.

CDR1 SGHNT and CDR2 YENEEA come from the germline V gene. The junction had 9 bases not matched to a gene; V was cut back by 4 bases and J by 6 bases. The CDR3 is 17 residues long. For the second PCR, which ran for about 7 to 11 cycles, a sample-barcoded 5' primer and a J-beta primer mix were used. TCRdb independently ran MiXCR on the 5' RACE reads; one entry per CDR3 protein. This repertoire shows 1,800,000 or so distinct CDR3 sequences, about two fifths found once; its top ten account for roughly 23%. As to this clonotype: As yet, its antigen is unknown.

Input material: blood. The receptor's source is a human donor in good health. The chain carries TRBV11-3 and TRBJ2-1, with 13 nucleotides matching TRBD2. The CDR3 reads CASSSRTSGGACNEQFF. CDR3 bases: TGTGCCAGCAGCTCCCGGACTAGCGGGGGCGCTTGCAATGAGCAGTTCTTC.